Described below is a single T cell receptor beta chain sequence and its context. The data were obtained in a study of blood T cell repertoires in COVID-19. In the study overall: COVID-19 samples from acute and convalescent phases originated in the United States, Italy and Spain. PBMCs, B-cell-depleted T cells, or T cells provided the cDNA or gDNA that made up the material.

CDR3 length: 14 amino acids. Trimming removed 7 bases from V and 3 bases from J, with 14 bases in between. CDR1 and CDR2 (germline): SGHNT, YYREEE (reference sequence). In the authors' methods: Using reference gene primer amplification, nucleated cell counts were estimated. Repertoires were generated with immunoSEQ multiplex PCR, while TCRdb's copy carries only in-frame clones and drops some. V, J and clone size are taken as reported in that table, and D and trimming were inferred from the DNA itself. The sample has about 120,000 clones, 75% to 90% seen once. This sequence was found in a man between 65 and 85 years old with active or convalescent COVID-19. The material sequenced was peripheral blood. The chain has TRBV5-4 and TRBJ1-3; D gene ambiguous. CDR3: CASGEMGNGNTIYF. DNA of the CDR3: TGTGCCAGCGGGGAGATGGGCAATGGAAACACCATATATTTT.